This TCR beta chain is drawn from a study of OX40 agonist ivuxolimab in advanced cancers. General study findings and limits: Circulating CD4+ and CD8+ T cells showed clonal expansion by week 6 at 0.1 to 3.0 mg/kg. The work left the antigen specificity of expanded peripheral T cells undetermined.

Germline V gene lookup returns CDR1 SGHRS and CDR2 YFSETQ. The V end lost 3 bases, the J end lost 5 bases, and 23 bases lay between the germline ends. CDR3 length: 17 amino acids. Sequenced by immunoSEQ multiplex PCR; TCRdb stores in-frame clones only, minus some. Of tens of thousands of clones in the sample, roughly nine tenths were seen once. Any history of autoimmune disease or systemic immunosuppression disqualified patients. The study sampled blood at baseline, cycle 4 day 1, and cycle 7 day 1. On this clone: The antigen is undetermined.

This receptor was taken from an adult with an advanced solid tumor such as melanoma, head and neck, liver or kidney cancer. Sequences were derived from CD4+ or CD8+ T cells sorted from blood, sampled in a trial of the OX40 agonist ivuxolimab. This chain joins TRBV5-1 and TRBJ2-5, with D possibly being TRBD2 (7 bases). CDR3 DNA sequence: TGCGCCAGCAGCTCCTCCGTAGGGGGGGGCTCCCTTGAGACCCAGTACTTC. Its translation: CASSSSVGGGSLETQYF.